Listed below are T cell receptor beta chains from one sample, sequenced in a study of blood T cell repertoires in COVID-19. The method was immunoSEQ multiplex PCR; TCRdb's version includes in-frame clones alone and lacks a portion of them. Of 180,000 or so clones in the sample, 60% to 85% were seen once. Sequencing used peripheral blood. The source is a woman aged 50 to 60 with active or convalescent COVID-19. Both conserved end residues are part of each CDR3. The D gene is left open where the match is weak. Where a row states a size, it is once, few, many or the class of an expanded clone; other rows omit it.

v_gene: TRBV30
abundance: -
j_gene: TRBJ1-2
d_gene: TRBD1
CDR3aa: CAWSDPDRDLANYGYTF
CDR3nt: TGTGCCTGGAGTGACCCGGACAGGGACCTAGCTAACTATGGCTACACCTTC

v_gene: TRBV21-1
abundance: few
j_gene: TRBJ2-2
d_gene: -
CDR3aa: CAYNRLSGELFF
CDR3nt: TGTGCCTACAACAGGCTCTCCGGGGAGCTGTTTTTT

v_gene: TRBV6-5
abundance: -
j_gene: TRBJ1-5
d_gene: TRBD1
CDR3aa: CASRMGQGGQPQHF
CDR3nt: TGTGCCAGCAGGATGGGACAGGGTGGTCAGCCCCAGCATTTT

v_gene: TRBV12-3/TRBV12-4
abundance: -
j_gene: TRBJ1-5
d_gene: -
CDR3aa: CASSWAGQPQHF
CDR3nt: TGTGCCAGCAGCTGGGCGGGTCAGCCCCAGCATTTT

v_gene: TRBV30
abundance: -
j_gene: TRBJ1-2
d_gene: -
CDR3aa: CAWNEATYGYTF
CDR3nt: TGTGCCTGGAATGAGGCCACCTATGGCTACACCTTC

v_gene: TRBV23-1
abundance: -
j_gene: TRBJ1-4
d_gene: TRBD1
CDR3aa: CASSHPTGVNEKLFF
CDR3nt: TGCGCCAGCAGTCATCCGACAGGGGTTAATGAAAAACTGTTTTTT

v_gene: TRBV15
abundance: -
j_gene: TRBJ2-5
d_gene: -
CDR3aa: CATSRDLGYSETQYF
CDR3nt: TGTGCCACCAGCAGAGATCTGGGCTATTCGGAGACCCAGTACTTC

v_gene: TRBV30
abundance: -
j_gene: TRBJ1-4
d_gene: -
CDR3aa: CAWSGSGATNEKLFF
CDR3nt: TGTGCCTGGAGTGGCAGCGGTGCAACTAATGAAAAACTGTTTTTT

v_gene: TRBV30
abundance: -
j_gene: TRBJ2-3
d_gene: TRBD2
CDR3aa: CAWSPLGGSVSGGADTDTQYF
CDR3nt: TGTGCCTGGAGTCCACTTGGAGGGTCTGTTAGCGGGGGGGCCGACACAGATACGCAGTATTTT

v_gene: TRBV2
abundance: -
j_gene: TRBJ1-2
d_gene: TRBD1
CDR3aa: CASRDDRVIGYTF
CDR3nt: TGTGCCAGCAGAGACGACAGGGTTATTGGCTACACCTTC

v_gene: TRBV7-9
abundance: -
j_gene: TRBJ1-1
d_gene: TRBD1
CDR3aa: CASSLATGKNTEAFF
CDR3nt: TGTGCCAGCAGCTTAGCGACAGGGAAGAACACTGAAGCTTTCTTT

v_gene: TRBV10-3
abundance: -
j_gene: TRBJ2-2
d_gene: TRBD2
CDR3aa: CAIGLAGDTGELFF
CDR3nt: TGTGCCATCGGACTAGCGGGGGACACCGGGGAGCTGTTTTTT

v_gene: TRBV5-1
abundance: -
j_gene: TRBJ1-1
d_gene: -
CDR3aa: CASSEGINTEAFF
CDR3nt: TGCGCCAGCAGTGAGGGAATAAACACTGAAGCTTTCTTT

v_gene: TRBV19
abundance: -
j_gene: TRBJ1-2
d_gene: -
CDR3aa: CASSIAAANGYTF
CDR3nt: TGTGCCAGTAGTATAGCAGCGGCTAATGGCTACACCTTC

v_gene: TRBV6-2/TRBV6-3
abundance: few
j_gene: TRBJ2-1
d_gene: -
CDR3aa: CASSPGRASYNEQFF
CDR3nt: TGTGCCAGCAGCCCCGGCAGGGCTTCCTACAATGAGCAGTTCTTC

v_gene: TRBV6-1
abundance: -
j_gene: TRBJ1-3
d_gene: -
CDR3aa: CASSGDKFRRSGNTIYF
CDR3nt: TGTGCCAGCAGTGGCGACAAATTCCGTCGCTCTGGAAACACCATATATTTT

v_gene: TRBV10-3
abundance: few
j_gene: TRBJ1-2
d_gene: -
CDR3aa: CAISEWGRGDGYTF
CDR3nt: TGTGCCATCAGTGAGTGGGGCAGGGGCGACGGCTACACCTTC

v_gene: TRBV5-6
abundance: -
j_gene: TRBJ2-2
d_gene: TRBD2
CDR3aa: CASSPSGVNTGELFF
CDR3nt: TGTGCCAGCAGCCCTAGCGGGGTGAACACCGGGGAGCTGTTTTTT

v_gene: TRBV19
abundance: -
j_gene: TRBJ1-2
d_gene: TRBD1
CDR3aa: CASSPGQEQLNYGYTF
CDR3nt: TGTGCCAGTAGTCCGGGACAGGAACAGCTAAACTATGGCTACACCTTC

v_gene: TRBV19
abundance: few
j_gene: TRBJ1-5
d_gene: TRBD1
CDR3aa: CASRLQGDNQPQHF
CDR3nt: TGTGCCAGTAGACTACAGGGGGACAATCAGCCCCAGCATTTT

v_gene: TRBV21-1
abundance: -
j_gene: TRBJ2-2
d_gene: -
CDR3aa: CASSKRRQGAGELFF
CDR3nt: TGTGCCAGCAGCAAAAGAAGACAGGGCGCCGGGGAGCTGTTTTTT

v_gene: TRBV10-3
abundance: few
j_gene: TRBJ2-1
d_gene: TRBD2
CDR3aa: CATGASGSDEQFF
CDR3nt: TGTGCCACCGGGGCTAGCGGGAGCGATGAGCAGTTCTTC

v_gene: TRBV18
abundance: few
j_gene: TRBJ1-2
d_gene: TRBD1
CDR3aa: CASSPGQGRNYGYTF
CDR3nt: TGTGCCAGCTCACCCGGACAGGGAAGGAACTATGGCTACACCTTC

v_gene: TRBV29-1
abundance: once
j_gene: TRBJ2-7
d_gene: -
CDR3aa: CSVPTRDEQYF
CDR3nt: TGCAGCGTCCCTACTAGGGACGAGCAGTACTTC

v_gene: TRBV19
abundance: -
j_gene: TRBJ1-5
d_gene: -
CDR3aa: CASTYSKSNQPQHF
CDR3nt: TGTGCCAGTACCTATTCGAAGAGCAATCAGCCCCAGCATTTT

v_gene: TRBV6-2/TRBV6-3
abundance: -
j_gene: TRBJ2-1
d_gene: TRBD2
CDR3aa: CASSVGTNNEQFF
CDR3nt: TGTGCCAGCAGTGTGGGGACTAACAATGAGCAGTTCTTC

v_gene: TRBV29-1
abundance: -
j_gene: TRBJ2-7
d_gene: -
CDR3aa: CSVTNSLILSEQYF
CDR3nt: TGCAGCGTCACCAATTCGCTTATACTGAGCGAGCAGTACTTC

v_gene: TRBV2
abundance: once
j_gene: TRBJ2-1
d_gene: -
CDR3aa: CASSEARVHNNEQFF
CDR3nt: TGTGCCAGCAGTGAAGCGAGGGTCCACAACAATGAGCAGTTCTTC

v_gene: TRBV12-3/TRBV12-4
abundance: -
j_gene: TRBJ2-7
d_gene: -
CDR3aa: CASSRGQEQYF
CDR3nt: TGTGCCAGCAGCAGGGGTCAGGAGCAGTACTTC

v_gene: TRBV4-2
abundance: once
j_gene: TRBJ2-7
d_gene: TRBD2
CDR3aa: CASSQEGTTSREQYF
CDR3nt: TGTGCCAGCAGCCAAGAAGGGACTACGTCTCGGGAGCAGTACTTC

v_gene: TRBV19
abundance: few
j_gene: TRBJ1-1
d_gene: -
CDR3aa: CASSNLRGTEAFF
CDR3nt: TGTGCCAGTAGTAACCTCCGGGGGACTGAAGCTTTCTTT

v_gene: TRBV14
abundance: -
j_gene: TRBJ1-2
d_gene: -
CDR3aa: CASSPQGWDYGYTF
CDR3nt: TGTGCCAGCAGCCCACAGGGTTGGGACTATGGCTACACCTTC

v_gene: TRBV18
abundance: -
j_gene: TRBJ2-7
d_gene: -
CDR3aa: CASSPRDFPYEQYF
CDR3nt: TGTGCCAGCTCACCACGCGACTTTCCCTACGAGCAGTACTTC

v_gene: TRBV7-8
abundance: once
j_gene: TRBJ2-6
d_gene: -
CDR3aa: CASSPPGHLDGANVLTF
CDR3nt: TGTGCCAGCAGCCCTCCGGGACACCTGGACGGGGCCAACGTCCTGACTTTC

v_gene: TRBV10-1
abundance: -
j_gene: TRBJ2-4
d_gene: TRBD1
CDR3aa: CASSHHRGSSAKNIQYF
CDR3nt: TGCGCCAGCAGCCACCACAGGGGCAGTAGTGCCAAAAACATTCAGTACTTC

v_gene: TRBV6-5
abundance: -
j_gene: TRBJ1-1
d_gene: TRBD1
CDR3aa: CASRRGGADYTEAFF
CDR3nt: TGTGCCAGCAGGCGAGGGGGCGCGGATTACACTGAAGCTTTCTTT

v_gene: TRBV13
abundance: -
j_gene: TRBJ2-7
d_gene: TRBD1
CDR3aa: CASRRGQGAREQYF
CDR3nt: TGTGCCAGCCGGAGGGGACAGGGGGCGAGGGAGCAGTACTTC

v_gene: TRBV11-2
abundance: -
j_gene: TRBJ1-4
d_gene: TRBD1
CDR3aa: CASSSWTGDEKLFF
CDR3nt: TGTGCCAGCAGCTCCTGGACAGGGGACGAAAAACTGTTTTTT

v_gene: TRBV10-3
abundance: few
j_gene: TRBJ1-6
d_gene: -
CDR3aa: CAISGAYNSPLHF
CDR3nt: TGTGCCATCTCGGGTGCCTATAATTCACCCCTCCACTTT

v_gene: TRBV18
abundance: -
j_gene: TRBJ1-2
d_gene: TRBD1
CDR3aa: CASSPSRQGERYGYTF
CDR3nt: TGTGCCAGCTCACCATCGAGGCAGGGGGAGAGGTATGGCTACACCTTC

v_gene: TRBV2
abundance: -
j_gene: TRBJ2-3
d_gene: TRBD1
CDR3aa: CASSIGTGGADTQYF
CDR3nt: TGTGCCAGCAGTATAGGGACAGGGGGCGCAGATACGCAGTATTTT

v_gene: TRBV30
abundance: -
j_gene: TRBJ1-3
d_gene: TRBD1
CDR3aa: CAWSVGGAIWKTTIYF
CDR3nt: TGTGCCTGGAGTGTAGGGGGCGCAATATGGAAGACGACCATATATTTT

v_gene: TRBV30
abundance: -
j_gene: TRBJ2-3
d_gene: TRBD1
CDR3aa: CAWSPGGSHSTDTQYF
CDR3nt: TGTGCCTGGAGTCCAGGGGGTTCCCATAGCACAGATACGCAGTATTTT

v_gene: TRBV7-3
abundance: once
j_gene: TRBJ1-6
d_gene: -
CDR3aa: CASSPGNSPLHF
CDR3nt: TGTGCCAGCAGCCCCGGGAATTCACCCCTCCACTTT

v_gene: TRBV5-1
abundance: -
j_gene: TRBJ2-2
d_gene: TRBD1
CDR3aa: CASSRRTGSDTGELFF
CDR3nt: TGCGCCAGCAGCCGCCGGACAGGGAGTGACACCGGGGAGCTGTTTTTT

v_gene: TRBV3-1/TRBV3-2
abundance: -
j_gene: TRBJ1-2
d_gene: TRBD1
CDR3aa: CASSQDWGTGAQRYTF
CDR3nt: TGTGCCAGCAGCCAAGATTGGGGTACAGGGGCGCAGCGCTACACCTTC

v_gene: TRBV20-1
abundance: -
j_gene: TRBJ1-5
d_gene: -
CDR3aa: CSASSDNLYTRRQPQHF
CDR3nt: TGCAGTGCTAGTTCGGACAACCTATATACCCGACGGCAGCCCCAGCATTTT

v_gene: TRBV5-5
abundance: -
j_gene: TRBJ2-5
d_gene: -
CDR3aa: CASSLGSRGETQYF
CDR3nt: TGTGCCAGCAGCTTGGGCAGTCGAGGCGAGACCCAGTACTTC

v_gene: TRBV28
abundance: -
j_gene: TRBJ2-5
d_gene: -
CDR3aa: CASSFGGSQETQYF
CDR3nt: TGTGCCAGCAGTTTTGGCGGGTCTCAAGAGACCCAGTACTTC

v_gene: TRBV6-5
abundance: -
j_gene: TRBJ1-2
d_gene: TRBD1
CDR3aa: CASGRQGSYGYTF
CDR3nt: TGTGCCAGCGGCCGACAGGGAAGCTATGGCTACACCTTC

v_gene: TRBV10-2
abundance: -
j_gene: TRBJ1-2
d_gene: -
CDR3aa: CASSESVGTYNYGYTF
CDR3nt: TGCGCCAGCAGTGAGTCGGTAGGGACATACAACTATGGCTACACCTTC

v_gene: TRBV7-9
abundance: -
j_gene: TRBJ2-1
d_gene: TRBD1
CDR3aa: CASSFAGTGDFF
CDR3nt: TGTGCCAGCAGCTTCGCAGGGACAGGGGATTTCTTC

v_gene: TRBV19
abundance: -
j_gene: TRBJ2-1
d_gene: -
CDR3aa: CASSITGRDNEQFF
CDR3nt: TGTGCCAGTAGTATAACTGGGCGGGACAATGAGCAGTTCTTC

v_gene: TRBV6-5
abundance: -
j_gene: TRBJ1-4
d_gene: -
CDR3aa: CASSYSAGGGYEKLFF
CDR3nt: TGTGCCAGCAGTTACTCGGCGGGCGGGGGGTATGAAAAACTGTTTTTT

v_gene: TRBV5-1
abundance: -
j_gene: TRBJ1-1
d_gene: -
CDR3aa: CASRKGGENTEAFF
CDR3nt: TGCGCCAGCAGGAAGGGAGGAGAGAACACTGAAGCTTTCTTT